The entry below gives a single T cell receptor (beta chain) sequence along with its context. What it recognizes is unknown. With V trimmed by 3 bases and J by 0 bases, 3 bases remained unmatched. Germline V CDR1 and CDR2: MNHEY, SVGAGI. This CDR3 is built from 15 residues. This sample stems from a study of T-cell memory formation after mild COVID-19. Study-wide background: TCR clusters were mostly confined to one donor each. Study outcomes and limitations: Contracting clones from day 15 to 85 had balanced CD4/CD8; later expanders favoured CD4+.

MiXCR was run by TCRdb on the 5' RACE reads, yielding one entry per CDR3 protein. The sample contains over 350,000 distinct CDR3 sequences, roughly 26% of which appear only once. Sequenced: PBMCs or a T cell subset sorted from them (not recorded which). This rearrangement joins TRBV6-5 to TRBJ1-2; TRBD1 aligns across 8 bases. The receptor's source is an adult woman who had mild COVID-19 (a few samples of this study predate the infection). Cell type and time point are not known. The CDR3 reads CASSYQTGANYGYTF. The CDR3 nucleotides are TGTGCCAGCAGTTATCAGACAGGGGCTAACTATGGCTACACCTTC.